The 19 T cell receptor beta chains reported below all come from one sample, sequenced in a study of blood T cell repertoires in COVID-19. TCRdb's copy holds only in-frame clones and misses some; the assay was immunoSEQ multiplex PCR. The sample has 400,000 to 500,000 clones, more than 70% seen once; the top ten hold about 1.5%. The specimen was PBMCs or T cells enriched from blood (not recorded which). All receptors come from a woman aged 18-35 years who had been exposed to COVID-19.

As to this clone: Other DNA sequences from this sample encode an identical CDR3 as well. This chain links TRBV2 with TRBJ2-7; maybe TRBD2 (5 bases). Germline V gene sequence: CDR1 SNHLY, CDR2 FYNNEI. The CDR3 covers 11 residues. The V and J ends lost 5 bases and 3 bases respectively, with 5 bases between them. DNA for the CDR3: TGTGCCAGCAGTAGCGGCTACGAGCAGTACTTC. This gives the protein CASSSGYEQYF.

The rearrangement uses TRBV7-9 and TRBJ1-4, with 8 positions matching TRBD1. CDR1 is SEHNR, CDR2 FQNEAQ, per germline (reference sequence). CDR3 length: 15 amino acids. V shed 5 bases and J 8 bases; nucleotides not matched to a gene: 10. This CDR3 is CASSKNGQGWEKLFF. The CDR3 nucleotides read TGTGCCAGCAGCAAAAATGGACAGGGCTGGGAAAAACTGTTTTTT.

This chain links TRBV19 with TRBJ2-1; tentatively, D is TRBD2 (5 bases). The CDR3 runs 15 residues. V was cut by 2 bases and J by 0 bases, with 8 bases left in between. Germline assignment: CDR1 LNHDA and CDR2 SQIVND (reference sequence). CDR3 sequence: CASSILGSSYNEQFF. CDR3 DNA sequence: TGTGCCAGTAGTATATTAGGGAGCTCCTACAATGAGCAGTTCTTC.

The rearrangement joins TRBV3-1 (or the pseudogene TRBV3-2) to TRBJ2-7; TRBD2 agrees at 7 bases. V lost 4 bases, J lost 2 bases, and 17 bases stayed unmatched. From germline, CDR1 is LGHDT and CDR2 YNNKEL (reference sequence). The CDR3 covers 18 residues. This CDR3 reads CASSRAEGSLAVAYEQYF. DNA for the CDR3: TGTGCCAGCAGCCGGGCCGAAGGTAGTCTAGCGGTCGCCTACGAGCAGTACTTC.

There are many counts of this clone. The chain combines TRBV5-1 with TRBJ2-4; TRBD1 aligns across 9 bases. The germline V gene has CDR1 SGHRS and CDR2 YFSETQ. This CDR3 is built from 15 residues. The V segment lost 4 bases and the J segment 6 bases; nucleotides outside the gene matches: 8. CDR3 amino acids: CASSHRDRVPNIQYF. The CDR3 DNA reads TGCGCCAGCAGCCACCGGGACAGGGTGCCAAACATTCAGTACTTC.

The CDR3 is CASSEVMGMNTEAFF. Written as DNA, the CDR3 is TGTGCCAGCAGTGAAGTCATGGGCATGAACACTGAAGCTTTCTTT. This chain joins TRBV6-1 and TRBJ1-1; no clear D gene. Germline CDR1 reads MNHNS; CDR2 reads SASEGT. This CDR3 contains 15 residues. V lost 1 base, J lost 0 bases, and 9 bases lay in between.

The gene calls are TRBV9 and TRBJ2-5, with 11 bases lining up with TRBD2. This CDR3 comprises 18 residues. J was trimmed by 5 bases and V by 4 bases; bases with no gene match: 16. Germline CDR1 SGDLS, CDR2 YYNGEE. The CDR3 sequence: CASSSPGSVAGGRETQYF. CDR3 bases: TGTGCCAGCAGCTCCCCCGGGTCGGTAGCGGGGGGGCGGGAGACCCAGTACTTC.

The sample holds one count of this clone. The chain combines TRBV13 with TRBJ2-6; TRBD1 matches at 8 bases. The CDR3 is 18 residues long. With V trimmed by 5 bases and J by 0 bases, 9 bases remained unmatched. Germline CDR1 reads PRHDT; CDR2 reads FYEKMQ (reference sequence). CDR3 loop: CASSPRTGIDSGANVLTF. The CDR3, as DNA: TGTGCCAGCAGCCCGCGGACAGGGATAGACTCTGGGGCCAACGTCCTGACTTTC.

This clone was observed a handful of times. The J gene is TRBJ2-1, the V gene TRBV24-1; 7 nucleotides align to TRBD1. The CDR3 loop spans 15 amino acids. V trimming: 9 bases; J trimming: 6 bases; junction bases outside the gene matches: 13. Germline CDR1 and CDR2: KGHDR and SFDVKD. The CDR3 bases are TGTGCCACCGGATCAGCCGGGACAGACGTCAATGAGCAGTTCTTC. It translates to CATGSAGTDVNEQFF.

J is TRBJ1-5 and V is TRBV3-1 (or the pseudogene TRBV3-2); 10 bases are shared with TRBD1. The CDR3 contains 17 residues. The V gene's germline CDR1 is LGHDT and CDR2 YNNKEL (reference sequence). With 3 bases clipped from V and 1 base from J, the junction kept 6 bases outside the gene matches. CDR3: CASSQSGQGSSNQPQHF. CDR3 DNA sequence: TGTGCCAGCAGCCAGTCGGGACAGGGGTCAAGCAATCAGCCCCAGCATTTT.

V is TRBV28 and J is TRBJ1-2; D is uncertain. The V gene's germline CDR1 is MDHEN and CDR2 SYDVKM. The germline V and J ends were trimmed by 6 bases and 4 bases, with 9 bases remaining between them. This CDR3 region has 12 residues. CDR3 DNA sequence: TGTGCCAGCAGCCTCACTTCCTATGGCTACACCTTC. As protein: CASSLTSYGYTF.

This chain links TRBV29-1 with TRBJ2-3; no definite D call. CDR3 length: 13 amino acids. The germline CDR1 and CDR2 sequences are SQVTM and ANQGSEA. With 5 bases removed from V and 3 bases from J, the gap between germline ends came to 12 bases. The CDR3 DNA reads TGCAGCGTTCCGGATCCGAGGACAGATACGCAGTATTTT. Its translation is CSVPDPRTDTQYF.

The J gene is TRBJ1-1, the V gene TRBV7-9, with a possible D match to TRBD1 (6 bases). The germline gives CDR1 SEHNR, CDR2 FQNEAQ (reference sequence). V was clipped by 4 bases and J by 2 bases, with 11 bases between them. The length of the CDR3 is 14 residues. In nucleotides, the CDR3 is TGTGCCAGCAGCTCAAGGGACACAAACACTGAAGCTTTCTTT. Translating gives CASSSRDTNTEAFF.

J is TRBJ1-5 and V is TRBV28; 11 bases are shared with TRBD1. J lost 3 bases, V lost 6 bases, and 4 bases had no gene match. Germline V lookup: CDR1 MDHEN, CDR2 SYDVKM. The CDR3 loop spans 15 amino acids. The CDR3 DNA sequence: TGTGCCAGCAGCACGGGACAGGGGGACAATCAGCCCCAGCATTTT. It yields the protein CASSTGQGDNQPQHF.

The chain recombines TRBV5-4 with TRBJ1-3; the match to TRBD1 covers 11 bases. The J segment lost 0 bases and the V segment lost 0 bases, leaving 2 bases of the junction unmatched. The CDR3 spans 17 residues. CDR1 SGHNT and CDR2 YYREEE come from the germline V gene (reference sequence). In DNA, the CDR3 is TGTGCCAGCAGCTTGGCCGGGACAGGGGGCTCTGGAAACACCATATATTTT. Translating gives CASSLAGTGGSGNTIYF.

The V gene is TRBV12-3 or TRBV12-4, the J gene TRBJ2-2; D is perhaps TRBD2 (6 bases). V dropped 7 bases and J dropped 5 bases, with 11 bases sitting between them. The length of the CDR3 is 13 residues. CDR3 amino acids: CASKQLATGELFF. Here the CDR3 DNA reads TGTGCCAGCAAGCAACTAGCAACCGGGGAGCTGTTTTTT.

The chain has TRBV29-1 and TRBJ2-5, with 11 bases aligning to TRBD2. The germline V gene has CDR1 SQVTM and CDR2 ANQGSEA. Trimming cost V 7 bases and J 2 bases; bases outside gene matches: 9. This CDR3 is 15 amino acids long. CDR3 DNA: TGCAGCGCTACACTAGCGGGAGACGGGCAAGAGACCCAGTACTTC. Its protein is CSATLAGDGQETQYF.

V and J are TRBV21-1 and TRBJ2-1; the table names TRBD2, a call not compared with the DNA. TRBV21-1 is a known pseudogene. The CDR3 totals 16 residues. The CDR3 DNA reads as TGTGCCAGCAGCAAACGAACTAGCGGGGTTTACAATGAGCAGTTCTTC. The encoded protein is CASSKRTSGVYNEQFF.

This clone showed up just once. The chain couples TRBV6-5 to TRBJ2-1, with 11 nucleotides matching TRBD2. After removal of 5 bases from V and 7 bases from J, the junction contained 7 bases not matched to a gene. The CDR3 is made up of 15 amino acids. CDR1 MNHEY and CDR2 SVGAGI come from the germline V gene. The CDR3: CASSPLAGEWNEQFF. The DNA of the CDR3 is TGTGCCAGCAGTCCACTAGCGGGAGAATGGAATGAGCAGTTCTTC.